Listed below are T cell receptor beta chains from one sample, sequenced in a study of brain T cells in children with intractable seizures. The assay was immunoSEQ multiplex PCR, and TCRdb's table has in-frame clones only and misses some. The sample shows some 76,000 clones, just over 90% of them seen only once. This sample comprised peripheral blood, obtained at surgery. The receptors stem from a boy younger than two with tuberous sclerosis and intractable seizures. The CDR3 runs from the conserved cysteine through the conserved F or W. D genes are given only for firm matches. A clone size is listed for some rows: how often the clone was seen (once, few, many), or a class if it is expanded.

J,size,D,V,DNA,CDR3
TRBJ2-4,NA,NA,TRBV3-1/TRBV3-2,TGTGCCAGCAGCCTCTTCTCGGGAGTAGCCAAAAACATTCAGTACTTC,CASSLFSGVAKNIQYF
TRBJ2-7,NA,TRBD2,TRBV5-4,TGTGCCAGCAGCTCGATAGCGGGAGTAGATAACGAGCAGTACTTC,CASSSIAGVDNEQYF
TRBJ2-3,NA,NA,TRBV24-1,TGTGCCACCAGTGATCTAGATACGCAGTATTTT,CATSDLDTQYF
TRBJ2-4,NA,TRBD1,TRBV19,TGTGCCAGTAAGGGACAGGGAGCCAAAAACATTCAGTACTTC,CASKGQGAKNIQYF
TRBJ1-5,NA,TRBD1,TRBV6-1,TGTGCCAGCAGTGAAGATGGGCAAGGGGGCCACCGGCCCCAGCATTTT,CASSEDGQGGHRPQHF
TRBJ1-2,NA,NA,TRBV7-2,TGTGCCAGCAGTACCTGGAACTATGGCTACACCTTC,CASSTWNYGYTF
TRBJ1-1,NA,NA,TRBV5-4,TGTGCCAGCAGCCCGTGGAGCGAGGAGGGTGAAGCTTTCTTT,CASSPWSEEGEAFF
TRBJ2-3,once,NA,TRBV28,TGTGCCAGCAGTTTACGCCAACTCTCCCGAGGGGAAACCACAGATACGCAGTATTTT,CASSLRQLSRGETTDTQYF
TRBJ1-1,NA,NA,TRBV11-3,TGTGCCAGCAGCTTAATAGGGGAGAGCACTGAAGCTTTCTTT,CASSLIGESTEAFF
TRBJ2-7,NA,NA,TRBV19,TGTGCCAGTAGTATAGTGGGCAGTTCCTACGAGCAGTACTTC,CASSIVGSSYEQYF
TRBJ2-3,NA,TRBD1,TRBV29-1,TGCAGCGTCGGACAGGGTATCACAGATACGCAGTATTTT,CSVGQGITDTQYF
TRBJ1-5,NA,NA,TRBV27,TGTGCCAGCAGTTTATCGGGAGGCAGGTTCAATCAGCCCCAGCATTTT,CASSLSGGRFNQPQHF
TRBJ2-7,NA,TRBD2,TRBV19,TGTGCCAGTAGTAAAGCGGCTAGCGGGTATAACGAGCAGTACTTC,CASSKAASGYNEQYF
TRBJ1-2,once,NA,TRBV15,TGTGCCACCAGCAGGTCCGGGACAACAATTAGGAGAGGCTACACCTTC,CATSRSGTTIRRGYTF
TRBJ2-1,NA,NA,TRBV10-1,TGCGCCAGCAGTGAATATGTCGGGACCCGGCCCCACAATGAGCAGTTCTTC,CASSEYVGTRPHNEQFF
TRBJ2-3,NA,TRBD2,TRBV24-1,TGTGCCACCAGTGAGACTAGCGGGGTAAACACAGATACGCAGTATTTT,CATSETSGVNTDTQYF
TRBJ1-2,NA,NA,TRBV25-1,TGTGCCAGCAGGCCACAGGGAAGTAACTATGGCTACACCTTC,CASRPQGSNYGYTF
TRBJ2-7,NA,NA,TRBV20-1,TGCAGTGCTAGAGTCGGATACGAGCAGTACTTC,CSARVGYEQYF
TRBJ2-7,once,NA,TRBV5-1,TGCGCCAGCAGCTTGGAGGGGGACTACGAGCAGTACTTC,CASSLEGDYEQYF
TRBJ1-3,NA,TRBD1,TRBV16,TGTGCCAGCAGCCTCGGGACAGGGGTTTCTGGAAACACCATATATTTT,CASSLGTGVSGNTIYF
TRBJ1-5,few,NA,TRBV27,TGTGCCAGCAGCCCTACTGGGGGTCATCAGCCCCAGCATTTT,CASSPTGGHQPQHF
TRBJ2-2,once,NA,TRBV5-4,TGTGCCAGCAGCGCGGGCGACAGAGTAGAGCTGTTTTTT,CASSAGDRVELFF
TRBJ2-1,NA,TRBD2,TRBV29-1,TGCAGCTGTACTAGCTGGGAGGGCAATGAGCAGTTCTTC,CSCTSWEGNEQFF
TRBJ2-1,NA,TRBD1,TRBV7-2,TGTGCCAGCAGCCTAGGACAGGGATCCTACAATGAGCAGTTCTTC,CASSLGQGSYNEQFF
TRBJ1-2,NA,TRBD1,TRBV30,TGTGCCTGGAGTGCGGGACAGGGCTACACCTTC,CAWSAGQGYTF
TRBJ1-1,NA,NA,TRBV11-3,TGTGCCAGCAGCTTTTTGACTGAAGCTTTCTTT,CASSFLTEAFF
TRBJ2-2,NA,TRBD2,TRBV7-2,TGTGCCAGCAGCTTAGGATTAGCGGGGGGCGCGAACACCGGGGAGCTGTTTTTT,CASSLGLAGGANTGELFF
TRBJ2-7,NA,TRBD1,TRBV10-3,TGTGCCACCAGGCCGACAGGGGGCAGCTACGAGCAGTACTTC,CATRPTGGSYEQYF
TRBJ1-4,NA,NA,TRBV4-1,TGCGCCAGCAGCCAATACACCCCCACTAATGAAAAACTGTTTTTT,CASSQYTPTNEKLFF
TRBJ1-1,once,TRBD1,TRBV14,TGTGCCAGCAGCACCTCCGGGACAGGAGGCACTGAAGCTTTCTTT,CASSTSGTGGTEAFF
TRBJ2-2,once,NA,TRBV9,TGTGCCAGCAGCGCACCTGGACTCAAGTACACCGGGGAGCTGTTTTTT,CASSAPGLKYTGELFF
TRBJ1-1,NA,TRBD1,TRBV11-1,TGTGCCAGCAGCTTAGACAGGGGACTGTTGAGCACTGAAGCTTTCTTT,CASSLDRGLLSTEAFF
TRBJ1-5,NA,TRBD1,TRBV2,TGTGCCAGCAGTGGACAGGGGGCCTTTAATCAGCCCCAGCATTTT,CASSGQGAFNQPQHF
TRBJ1-6,NA,TRBD1,TRBV23-1,TGCGCCAGCAGTCAATCCCCGGGACAGGGAGCTTCACCCCTCCACTTT,CASSQSPGQGASPLHF
TRBJ2-7,NA,TRBD2,TRBV7-2,TGTGCCAGCAGCTTAGGGCTTAGCGGGACCACCTACGAGCAGTACTTC,CASSLGLSGTTYEQYF
TRBJ2-7,NA,NA,TRBV6-5,TGTGCCAGCAGCAAGGGACGTTTTTACGAGCAGTACTTC,CASSKGRFYEQYF